A single sample is the source of the 18 T cell receptor beta chains below, sequenced in a study of cytomegalovirus exposure and HLA in healthy donors. The PCR made use of 60 Vbeta and 13 Jbeta primers. Here immunoSEQ multiplex PCR was the method, and the copy in TCRdb shows in-frame clones only, minus some. Of 100,000 to 150,000 clones listed, around four fifths are singletons. Sequencing used PBMCs. The receptor set was obtained from a boy aged 2 to 9 in good health and CMV-seronegative.

The V call is TRBV19, the J call TRBJ1-5, with 12 bases lining up with TRBD1. Losses at the gene ends were 4 bases for V and 1 base for J; bases not matched to a gene: 5. Germline CDR1 is LNHDA and CDR2 is SQIVND (reference sequence). This CDR3 region has 17 residues. CDR3 bases: TGTGCCAGTAGTAAGGGACAGGGGGCCCAGAGCAATCAGCCCCAGCATTTT. Amino acids: CASSKGQGAQSNQPQHF.

This chain links TRBV29-1 with TRBJ2-5, with 8 bases that match TRBD2. Trimming took 4 bases from V and 5 from J; bases not matched to a gene: 9. The CDR3 loop spans 14 amino acids. Germline V gives CDR1 SQVTM, CDR2 ANQGSEA. For the CDR3, the DNA is TGCAGCGTTGCAATTAGCGGGGCCCGCGAGACCCAGTACTTC. This translates into CSVAISGARETQYF.

This chain links TRBV5-1 with TRBJ1-1, with 8 bases lining up with TRBD1. The CDR3 length is 14 residues. Germline lookup yields CDR1 SGHRS and CDR2 YFSETQ. J lost 4 bases, V lost 3 bases, and 5 bases had no gene match. The CDR3 nucleotides read TGCGCCAGCAGCTCCGACAGGGGTGCCACTGAAGCTTTCTTT. Amino acids: CASSSDRGATEAFF.

The chain combines TRBV7-2 with TRBJ2-1; TRBD2 is a possible D gene (6 bases). Looked up from germline, CDR1 is SGHTA and CDR2 is FQGNSA. V lost 1 base and J 2 bases, leaving 12 bases between the germline ends. The CDR3 runs 16 residues. The CDR3 DNA follows: TGTGCCAGCAGCTTAGATAGAGGACTAACCTACAATGAGCAGTTCTTC. Amino acid sequence: CASSLDRGLTYNEQFF.

The chain uses TRBV11-2 and TRBJ2-2; tentative D call: TRBD1 (8 bases). The CDR3 has 17 residues. V was clipped by 5 bases and J by 6 bases, with 22 bases between them. Germline lookup yields CDR1 SGHAT and CDR2 FQNNGV. In DNA, the CDR3 is TGTGCCAGCAGCCCCAGTCGGACAGGGAGCGGGGCCGGGGAGCTGTTTTTT. Translated, it gives CASSPSRTGSGAGELFF.

The chain employs TRBV5-4 and TRBJ1-1, with D unclear. Trimming took off 6 bases at V and 5 bases at J, with 8 bases between the two ends. CDR1 is SGHNT and CDR2 is YYREEE in the germline V gene (reference sequence). The CDR3 is 11 amino acids. CDR3: CASNGETEAFF. CDR3 nucleotides: TGTGCCAGCAATGGGGAGACTGAAGCTTTCTTT.

The sample holds one count of this clone. V and J are TRBV18 and TRBJ1-5; D possibly corresponds to TRBD1 (6 bases). Germline CDR1 reads KGHSH; CDR2 reads LQKENI. The CDR3 totals 18 residues. With 2 bases removed from V and 0 bases from J, the gap between germline ends came to 17 bases. CDR3 residues: CASSPVMQDRDSNQPQHF. The CDR3 DNA sequence: TGTGCCAGCTCACCAGTAATGCAGGACAGAGATAGCAATCAGCCCCAGCATTTT.

The CDR3 is CASSPKAGTSGNTIYF. The CDR3 DNA reads as TGTGCCAGCAGCCCCAAAGCAGGCACCTCTGGAAACACCATATATTTT. The chain joins TRBV13 to TRBJ1-3, with D uncertain. The CDR3 extends over 16 amino acids. The germline V gene has CDR1 PRHDT and CDR2 FYEKMQ (reference sequence). V lost 5 bases and J lost 0, with 14 bases in between. Drawing the rest from reference TRBV13 and TRBJ1-3, the complete variable domain is AAGVIQSPRHLIKEKRETATLKCYPIPRHDTVYWYQQGPGQDPQFLISFYEKMQSDKGSIPDRFSAQQFSDYHSELNMSSLELGDSALYFCASSPKAGTSGNTIYFGEGSWLTVV.

The V and J genes are TRBV15 and TRBJ1-5; no definite D call. V lost 0 bases, J lost 2 bases, and 11 bases lay in between. The CDR3 is made up of 16 amino acids. The germline V gene encodes CDR1 LNHNV and CDR2 YYDKDF (reference sequence). As DNA, the CDR3 is TGTGCCACCAGCAGAGATGGAGGGTGGGGCAATCAGCCCCAGCATTTT. This translates into CATSRDGGWGNQPQHF.

The chain carries TRBV7-6 and TRBJ1-1; D possibly corresponds to TRBD1 (5 bases). This CDR3 is built from 15 residues. Trimming left V 1 base short and J 4 bases short, with 13 bases between. CDR1 and CDR2 from the germline V gene are SGHVS and FNYEAQ. The CDR3 spells CASSLEGLKSTEAFF. CDR3 bases: TGTGCCAGCAGCTTAGAGGGGCTTAAGAGCACTGAAGCTTTCTTT.

The V call is TRBV5-6, the J call TRBJ1-4, with 7 bases aligning to TRBD1. CDR1 is SGHDT, CDR2 YYEEEE, per germline. The CDR3 consists of 17 residues. J lost 4 bases, V lost 4 bases, and 13 bases had no gene match. CDR3 amino acids: CASSLRGGTALNEKLFF. CDR3 coding DNA: TGTGCCAGCAGCCTACGAGGCGGGACAGCTCTTAATGAAAAACTGTTTTTT.

V and J are TRBV29-1 and TRBJ2-7; no clear D gene. CDR1 and CDR2 from the germline V gene are SQVTM and ANQGSEA. V was shortened by 1 base and J by 0 bases, with 16 bases between the two germline ends. This CDR3 contains 16 residues. CDR3 DNA sequence: TGCAGCGTTGAAGCTCTGGGCAGCTCCAGCTCCTACGAGCAGTACTTC. It is translated as CSVEALGSSSSYEQYF.

As DNA, the CDR3 is TGTGCCAGCAGCGCCTCCCCCACAGATACGCAGTATTTT. It translates to CASSASPTDTQYF. This chain connects TRBV9 to TRBJ2-3; D gene uncertain. Germline CDR1 and CDR2: SGDLS and YYNGEE. Trimming shortened V by 3 bases and J by 2 bases, and 7 bases separated the two germline ends. The CDR3 is made up of 13 amino acids.

The chain's CDR3 is CASSLSGQGWRGQETQYF. In DNA, the CDR3 is TGTGCCAGCAGTTTATCGGGACAGGGTTGGAGGGGACAAGAGACCCAGTACTTC. The chain carries TRBV27 and TRBJ2-5; 9 bases are shared with TRBD1. The CDR3 extends over 18 amino acids. The V segment lost 0 bases and the J segment 2 bases; nucleotides outside the gene matches: 10. Germline assignment: CDR1 MNHEY and CDR2 SMNVEV (reference sequence).

The chain couples TRBV7-2 to TRBJ2-7; maybe TRBD2 (6 bases). The CDR3 contains 17 residues. Trimming pared 5 bases from V and 0 bases from J, leaving 20 bases between. Germline-derived CDR1 and CDR2 are SGHTA and FQGNSA. The CDR3 is CASSPPGGGISSYEQYF. The CDR3 DNA reads TGTGCCAGCAGCCCACCTGGGGGAGGAATCTCCTCCTACGAGCAGTACTTC.

The chain carries TRBV2 and TRBJ2-7; 10 nucleotides match TRBD2. With 6 bases clipped from V and 3 bases from J, the junction kept 8 bases outside the gene matches. Germline V gives CDR1 SNHLY, CDR2 FYNNEI. This CDR3 has 15 residues. CDR3 sequence (DNA): TGTGCCAGCAGATTAGGACTAGCGGAGAGCTACGAGCAGTACGTC. Residues: CASRLGLAESYEQYV.

This chain joins TRBV12-1 and TRBJ2-3; the table assigns TRBD1, which was not confirmed against the DNA. TRBV12-1 is annotated as a pseudogene. The CDR3 is 16 residues long. In DNA, the CDR3 is TGTGCCAGCAGCCCAGGACAGATGGCTGGCACAGATACGCAGTATTTT. It translates to CASSPGQMAGTDTQYF.

The rearrangement uses TRBV25-1 and TRBJ1-1; D perhaps matches TRBD1 (5 bases). This CDR3 is 15 amino acids long. Germline V gene lookup returns CDR1 MGHDK and CDR2 SYGVNS. V lost 6 bases to trimming and J lost 0 bases, with 14 bases between them. This CDR3 reads CASRSPGGLNTEAFF. In DNA form, the CDR3 reads TGTGCCAGCAGGAGTCCGGGGGGACTGAACACTGAAGCTTTCTTT.